The source of this T cell receptor beta chain is a study of blood T cell repertoires in COVID-19. About the research overall: Acute-phase and convalescent COVID-19 samples originated in the United States, Italy and Spain. Sample material is recorded as cDNA or gDNA derived from T cells, B-cell-depleted T cells, or PBMCs.

The repertoire was sequenced with immunoSEQ multiplex PCR; TCRdb's copy has only in-frame clones and lacks some. The table lists about 130,000 clones, around 85% of them singletons. This clone came up once. The CDR3 covers 15 residues. The V gene end was trimmed by 6 bases and the J gene end by 4 bases; junction bases not matched to a gene: 6. Germline V gives CDR1 MNHEY, CDR2 SVGAGI. This receptor was obtained from a woman in her fifties or sixties who had recovered from COVID-19. The chain links TRBV6-5 to TRBJ2-6; TRBD1 aligns across 7 bases. Sequenced input: peripheral blood. CDR3 DNA: TGTGCCAGCAGACCGACAGGGAAGGGGGCCAACGTCCTGACTTTC. It yields the protein CASRPTGKGANVLTF.